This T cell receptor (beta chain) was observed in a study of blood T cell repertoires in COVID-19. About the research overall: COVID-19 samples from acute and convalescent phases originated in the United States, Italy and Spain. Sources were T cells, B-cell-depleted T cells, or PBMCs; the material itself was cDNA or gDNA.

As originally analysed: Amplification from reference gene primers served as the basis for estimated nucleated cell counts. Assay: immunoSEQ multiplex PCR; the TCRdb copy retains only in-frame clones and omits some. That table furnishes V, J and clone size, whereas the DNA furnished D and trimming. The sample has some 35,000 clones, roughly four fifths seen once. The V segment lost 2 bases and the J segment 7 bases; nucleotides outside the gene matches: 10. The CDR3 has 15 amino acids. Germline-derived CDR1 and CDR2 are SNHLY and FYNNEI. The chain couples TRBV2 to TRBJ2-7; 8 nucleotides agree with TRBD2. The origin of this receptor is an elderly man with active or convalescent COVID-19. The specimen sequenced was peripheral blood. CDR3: CASSERERGTGEQYF. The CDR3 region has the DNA TGTGCCAGCAGTGAAAGGGAGCGGGGGACGGGGGAGCAGTACTTC. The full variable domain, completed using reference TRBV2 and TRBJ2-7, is EPEVTQTPSHQVTQMGQEVILRCVPISNHLYFYWYRQILGQKVEFLVSFYNNEISEKSEIFDDQFSVERPDGSNFTLKIRSTKLEDSAMYFCASSERERGTGEQYFGPGTRLTVT.